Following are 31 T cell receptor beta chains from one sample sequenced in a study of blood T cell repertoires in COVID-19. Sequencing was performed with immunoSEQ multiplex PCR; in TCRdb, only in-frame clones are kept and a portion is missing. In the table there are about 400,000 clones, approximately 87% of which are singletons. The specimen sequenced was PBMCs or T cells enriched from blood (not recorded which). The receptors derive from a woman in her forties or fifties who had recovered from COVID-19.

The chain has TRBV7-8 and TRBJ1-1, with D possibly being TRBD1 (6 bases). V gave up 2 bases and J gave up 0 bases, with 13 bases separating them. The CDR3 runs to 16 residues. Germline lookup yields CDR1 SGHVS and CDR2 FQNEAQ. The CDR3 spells CASSLSGQIVNTEAFF. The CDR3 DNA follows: TGTGCCAGCAGCTTATCCGGACAGATCGTGAACACTGAAGCTTTCTTT.

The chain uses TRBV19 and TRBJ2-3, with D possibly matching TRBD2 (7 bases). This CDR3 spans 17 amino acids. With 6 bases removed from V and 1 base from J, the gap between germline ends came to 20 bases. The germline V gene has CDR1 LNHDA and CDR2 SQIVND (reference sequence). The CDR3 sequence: CASSLVVGGGRTDTQYF. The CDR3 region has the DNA TGTGCCAGTAGCCTGGTGGTGGGCGGGGGCCGCACAGATACGCAGTATTTT.

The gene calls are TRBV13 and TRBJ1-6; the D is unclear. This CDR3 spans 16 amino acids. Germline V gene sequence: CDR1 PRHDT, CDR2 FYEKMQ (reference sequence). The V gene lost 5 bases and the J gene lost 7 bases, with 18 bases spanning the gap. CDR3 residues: CASSETGGRKNSPLHF. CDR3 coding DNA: TGTGCCAGCAGCGAGACGGGTGGGAGGAAGAATTCACCCCTCCACTTT.

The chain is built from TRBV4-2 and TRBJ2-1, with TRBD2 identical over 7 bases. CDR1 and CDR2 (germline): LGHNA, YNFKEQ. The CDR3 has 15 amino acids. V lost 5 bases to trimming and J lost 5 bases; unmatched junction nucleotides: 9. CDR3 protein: CASSSPGTTHNEQFF. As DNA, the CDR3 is TGTGCCAGCAGCTCCCCCGGGACTACTCACAATGAGCAGTTCTTC.

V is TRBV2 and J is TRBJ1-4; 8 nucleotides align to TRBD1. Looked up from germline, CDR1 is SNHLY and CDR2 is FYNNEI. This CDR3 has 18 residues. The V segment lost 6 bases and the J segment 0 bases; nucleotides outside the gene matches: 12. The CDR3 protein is CASSITGTGLTTNEKLFF. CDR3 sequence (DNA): TGTGCCAGCAGCATTACCGGGACAGGACTCACAACTAATGAAAAACTGTTTTTT.

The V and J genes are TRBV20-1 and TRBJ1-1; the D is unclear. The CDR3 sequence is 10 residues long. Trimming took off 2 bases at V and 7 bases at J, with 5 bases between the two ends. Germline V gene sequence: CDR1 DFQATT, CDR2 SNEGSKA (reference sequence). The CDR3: CSARRGEAFF. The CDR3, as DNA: TGCAGTGCTAGACGGGGTGAAGCTTTCTTT.

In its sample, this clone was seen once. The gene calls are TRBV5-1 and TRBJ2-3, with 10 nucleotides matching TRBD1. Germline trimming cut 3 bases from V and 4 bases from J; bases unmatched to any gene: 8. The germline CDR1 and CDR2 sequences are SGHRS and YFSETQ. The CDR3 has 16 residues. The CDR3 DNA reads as TGCGCCAGCAGCTCAGACGGGACAGGGGTTGCAGATACGCAGTATTTT. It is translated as CASSSDGTGVADTQYF.

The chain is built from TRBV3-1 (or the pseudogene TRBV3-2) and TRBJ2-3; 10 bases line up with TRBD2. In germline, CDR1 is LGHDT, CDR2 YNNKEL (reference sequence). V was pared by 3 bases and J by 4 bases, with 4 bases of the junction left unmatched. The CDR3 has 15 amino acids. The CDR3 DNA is TGTGCCAGCAGCCAGACTAGCGGGCCTCCAGATACGCAGTATTTT. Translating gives CASSQTSGPPDTQYF.

CDR3 DNA: TGTGCCAGCTTTAGACCGGGACAGGAGCAGTTCTTC. Its protein product is CASFRPGQEQFF. The chain has TRBV18 and TRBJ2-1; 7 positions match TRBD1. Germline V lookup: CDR1 KGHSH, CDR2 LQKENI. The CDR3 consists of 12 residues. With V trimmed by 7 bases and J by 10 bases, 7 bases remained unmatched.

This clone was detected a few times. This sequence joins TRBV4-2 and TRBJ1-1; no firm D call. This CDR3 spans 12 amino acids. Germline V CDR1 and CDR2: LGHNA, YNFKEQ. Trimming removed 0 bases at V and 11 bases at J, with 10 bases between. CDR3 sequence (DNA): TGTGCCAGCAGCCAAGAGGAGCGAAAGGCTTTCTTT. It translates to CASSQEERKAFF.

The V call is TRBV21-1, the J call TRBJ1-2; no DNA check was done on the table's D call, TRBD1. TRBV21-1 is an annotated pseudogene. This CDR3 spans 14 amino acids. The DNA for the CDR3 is TGTGCCAGCAGTGAAGGGGGCCCAAGCTATGGCTACACCTTC. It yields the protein CASSEGGPSYGYTF.

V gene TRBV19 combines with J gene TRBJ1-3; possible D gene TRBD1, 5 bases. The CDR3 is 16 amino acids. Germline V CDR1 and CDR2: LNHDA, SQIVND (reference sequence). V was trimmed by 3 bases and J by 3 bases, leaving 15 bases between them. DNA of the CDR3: TGTGCCAGTAGTATCGATTCTCAGGGAAATGGAAACACCATATATTTT. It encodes CASSIDSQGNGNTIYF.

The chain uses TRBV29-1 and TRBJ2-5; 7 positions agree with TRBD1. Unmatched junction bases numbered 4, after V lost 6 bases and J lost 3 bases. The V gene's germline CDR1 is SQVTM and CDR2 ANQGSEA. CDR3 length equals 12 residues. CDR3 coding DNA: TGCAGCGTCAACAGGGGCAAAGAGACCCAGTACTTC. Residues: CSVNRGKETQYF.

Here the CDR3 DNA reads TGTGCCAGCAGTTTATGGGCTAGCGGGGGGGCTGTAGAGACCCAGTACTTC. As protein: CASSLWASGGAVETQYF. V gene TRBV28 combines with J gene TRBJ2-5; 12 positions match TRBD2. Germline CDR1 is MDHEN and CDR2 is SYDVKM. This CDR3 region has 17 residues. V was clipped by 0 bases and J by 4 bases; unmatched bases: 6. The full variable domain, with the rest looked up from reference TRBV28 and TRBJ2-5, is DVKVTQSSRYLVKRTGEKVFLECVQDMDHENMFWYRQDPGLGLRLIYFSYDVKMKEKGDIPEGYSVSREKKERFSLILESASTNQTSMYLCASSLWASGGAVETQYFGPGTRLLVL.

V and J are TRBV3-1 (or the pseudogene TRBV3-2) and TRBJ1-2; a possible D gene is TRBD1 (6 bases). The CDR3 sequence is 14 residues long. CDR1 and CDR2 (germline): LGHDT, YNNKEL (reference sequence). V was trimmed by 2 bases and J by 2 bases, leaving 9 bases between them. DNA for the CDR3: TGTGCCAGCAGCCAATTACAGGGAAACTATGGCTACACCTTC. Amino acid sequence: CASSQLQGNYGYTF.

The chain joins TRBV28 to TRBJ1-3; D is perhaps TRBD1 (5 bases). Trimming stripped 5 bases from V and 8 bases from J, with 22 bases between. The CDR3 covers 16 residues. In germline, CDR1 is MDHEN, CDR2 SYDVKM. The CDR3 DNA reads TGTGCCAGCAGTCAACCCTCCAGGGTGGGCGCAGACACCATATATTTT. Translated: CASSQPSRVGADTIYF.

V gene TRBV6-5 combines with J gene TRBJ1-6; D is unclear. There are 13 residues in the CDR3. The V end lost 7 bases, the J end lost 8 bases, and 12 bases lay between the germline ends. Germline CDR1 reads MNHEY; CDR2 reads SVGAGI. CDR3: CASMAAGDSPLHF. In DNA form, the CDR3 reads TGTGCCAGCATGGCCGCCGGGGATTCACCCCTCCACTTT.

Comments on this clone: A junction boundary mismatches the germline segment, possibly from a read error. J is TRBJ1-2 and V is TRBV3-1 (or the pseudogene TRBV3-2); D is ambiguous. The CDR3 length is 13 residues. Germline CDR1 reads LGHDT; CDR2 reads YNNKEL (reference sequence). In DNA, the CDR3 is TGTGCCGGCAGCCACAGAGACAACGAGGGCTACACCTTC. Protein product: CAGSHRDNEGYTF.

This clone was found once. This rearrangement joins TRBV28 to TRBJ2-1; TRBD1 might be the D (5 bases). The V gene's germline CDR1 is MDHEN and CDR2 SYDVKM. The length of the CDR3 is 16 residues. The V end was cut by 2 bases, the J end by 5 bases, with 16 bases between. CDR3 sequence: CASSLISRWGNNEQFF. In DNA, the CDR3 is TGTGCCAGCAGTTTAATCTCCCGGTGGGGCAACAATGAGCAGTTCTTC.

The CDR3 coding sequence is TGTGCCAGCAGCTTAATTCGCGGGGGAAGCGATGAGCAGTTCTTC. This encodes CASSLIRGGSDEQFF. The chain couples TRBV7-3 to TRBJ2-1; 7 positions match TRBD2. Germline CDR1 reads SGHTA; CDR2 reads FQGTGA. The V gene end was trimmed by 1 base and the J gene end by 8 bases; junction bases not matched to a gene: 8. The CDR3 consists of 15 residues.

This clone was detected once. This chain's CDR3 is CASSPFLGTGGNTEAFF. The CDR3 nucleotides read TGTGCCAGCAGCCCATTCCTCGGGACAGGGGGGAACACTGAAGCTTTCTTT. V is TRBV7-2 and J is TRBJ1-1, with TRBD1 identical over 11 bases. J was trimmed by 1 base and V by 5 bases; bases with no gene match: 9. CDR1 and CDR2 (germline): SGHTA, FQGNSA. The CDR3 has 17 amino acids.

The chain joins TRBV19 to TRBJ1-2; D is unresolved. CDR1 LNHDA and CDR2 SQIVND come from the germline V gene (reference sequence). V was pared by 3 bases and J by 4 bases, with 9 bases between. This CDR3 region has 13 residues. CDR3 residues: CASSISSVYGYTF. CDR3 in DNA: TGTGCCAGTAGTATTTCAAGCGTCTATGGCTACACCTTC. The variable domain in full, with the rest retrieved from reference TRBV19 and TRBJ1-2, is DGGITQSPKYLFRKEGQNVTLSCEQNLNHDAMYWYRQDPGQGLRLIYYSQIVNDFQKGDIAEGYSVSREKKESFPLTVTSAQKNPTAFYLCASSISSVYGYTFGSGTRLTVV.

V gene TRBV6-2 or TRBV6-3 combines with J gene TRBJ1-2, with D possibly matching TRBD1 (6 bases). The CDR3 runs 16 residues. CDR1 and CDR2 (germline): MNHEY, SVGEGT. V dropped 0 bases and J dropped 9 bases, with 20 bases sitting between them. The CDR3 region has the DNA TGTGCCAGCAGTTACTCGAGGGGACAACCGCTTAGTAGCTACACCTTC. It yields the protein CASSYSRGQPLSSYTF.

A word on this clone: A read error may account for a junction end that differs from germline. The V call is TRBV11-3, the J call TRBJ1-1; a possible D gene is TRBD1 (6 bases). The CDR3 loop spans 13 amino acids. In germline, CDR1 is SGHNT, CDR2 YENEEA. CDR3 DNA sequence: TGTGCCAGCAGCGGACGGGGCCCGGACAGTACTGTCTTT. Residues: CASSGRGPDSTVF.

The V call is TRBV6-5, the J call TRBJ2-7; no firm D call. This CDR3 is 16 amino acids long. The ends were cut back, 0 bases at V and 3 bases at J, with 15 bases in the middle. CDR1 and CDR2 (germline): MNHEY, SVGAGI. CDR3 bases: TGTGCCAGCAGTTACTCCCCGAGGCGCGCAAGCTACGAGCAGTACTTC. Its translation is CASSYSPRRASYEQYF.

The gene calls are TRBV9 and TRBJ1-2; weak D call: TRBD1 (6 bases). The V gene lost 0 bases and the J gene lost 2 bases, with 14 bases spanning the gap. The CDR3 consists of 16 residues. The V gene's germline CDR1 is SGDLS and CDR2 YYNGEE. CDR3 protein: CASSVAQGILNYGYTF. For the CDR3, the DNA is TGTGCCAGCAGCGTAGCGCAGGGGATTCTGAACTATGGCTACACCTTC.

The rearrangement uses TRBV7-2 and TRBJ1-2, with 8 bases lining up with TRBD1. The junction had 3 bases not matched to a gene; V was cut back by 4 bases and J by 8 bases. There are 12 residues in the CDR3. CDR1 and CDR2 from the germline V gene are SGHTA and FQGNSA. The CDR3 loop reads CASSWYRGGYTF. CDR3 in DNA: TGTGCCAGCAGCTGGTACAGGGGGGGCTACACCTTC. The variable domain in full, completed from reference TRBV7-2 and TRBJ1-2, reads GAGVSQSPSNKVTEKGKDVELRCDPISGHTALYWYRQSLGQGLEFLIYFQGNSAPDKSGLPSDRFSAERTGGSVSTLTIQRTQQEDSAVYLCASSWYRGGYTFGSGTRLTVV.

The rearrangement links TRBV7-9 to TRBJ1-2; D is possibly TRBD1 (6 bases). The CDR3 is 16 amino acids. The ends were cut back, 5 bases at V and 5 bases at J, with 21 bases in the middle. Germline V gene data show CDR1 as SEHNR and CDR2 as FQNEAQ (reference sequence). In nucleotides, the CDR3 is TGTGCCAGCAGCCTAAACCCACAGGGATTCGGGTATGGCTACACCTTC. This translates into CASSLNPQGFGYGYTF.

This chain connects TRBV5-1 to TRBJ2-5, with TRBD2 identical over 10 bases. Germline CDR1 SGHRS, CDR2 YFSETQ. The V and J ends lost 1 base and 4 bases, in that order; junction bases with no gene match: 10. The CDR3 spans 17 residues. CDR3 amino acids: CASSLSGGAVFGETQYF. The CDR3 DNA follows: TGCGCCAGCAGCTTGAGCGGGGGGGCCGTATTCGGAGAGACCCAGTACTTC.

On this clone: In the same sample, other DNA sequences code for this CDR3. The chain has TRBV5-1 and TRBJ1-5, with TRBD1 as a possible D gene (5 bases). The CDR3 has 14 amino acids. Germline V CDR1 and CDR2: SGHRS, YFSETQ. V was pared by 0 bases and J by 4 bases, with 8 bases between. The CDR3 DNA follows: TGCGCCAGCAGCTTGGAGGCAGGGAATCAGCCCCAGCATTTT. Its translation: CASSLEAGNQPQHF. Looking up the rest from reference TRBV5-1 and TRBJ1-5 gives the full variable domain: KAGVTQTPRYLIKTRGQQVTLSCSPISGHRSVSWYQQTPGQGLQFLFEYFSETQRNKGNFPGRFSGRQFSNSRSEMNVSTLELGDSALYLCASSLEAGNQPQHFGDGTRLSIL.

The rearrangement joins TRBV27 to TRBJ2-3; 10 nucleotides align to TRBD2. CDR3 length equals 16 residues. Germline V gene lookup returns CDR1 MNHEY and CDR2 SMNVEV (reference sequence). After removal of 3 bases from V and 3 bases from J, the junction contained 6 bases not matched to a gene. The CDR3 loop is CASSFSGGALTDTQYF. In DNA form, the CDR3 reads TGTGCCAGCAGTTTCAGCGGGGGGGCCCTGACAGATACGCAGTATTTT.